This T cell receptor beta chain is from a study of blood T cell repertoires in COVID-19. Whole-study context: T cells, B-cell-depleted T cells, or PBMCs supplied cDNA or gDNA.

Under the authors' procedure: For nucleated cells, counts were estimated from reference gene primer amplification. Measured with immunoSEQ multiplex PCR; TCRdb has only the in-frame clones, and not every one. V and J calls and clone size are as listed in that table; D and trimming were resolved from the DNA. The top ten clones hold 3.9% of a sample with some 150,000 clones, 87% of them seen once. Sequences were obtained from peripheral blood. The receptor comes from an older woman who had recovered from COVID-19.

Here the CDR3 DNA reads TGTGCCAGCAGTGATCCAGGGAACGCGCACTATGGCTACACCTTC. It is translated as CASSDPGNAHYGYTF. This chain connects TRBV6-1 to TRBJ1-2, with a weak D call TRBD1 (5 bases). Between the trimmed V and J ends, which lost 3 bases and 3 bases, there was a span of 14 bases. CDR1 and CDR2 from the germline V gene are MNHNS and SASEGT. The CDR3 sequence is 15 residues long.